This TCR beta chain was observed in a study of blood T cell repertoires in COVID-19 (TCRdb year 2020). Broadly, across the study: Collaborator samples came from the United States, Italy and Spain and covered acute and convalescent phases of COVID-19. Nearly every sample came with metadata listing a de-identified subject ID, COVID-19 status, age in years and sex. Subjects who had been exposed to COVID-19, were actively infected with it, or had recovered from it provided the deeply sampled blood TCRbeta repertoires that made up the dataset. HLA class I and class II types, where available, came from metadata supplied by the sample provider rather than from assay-based typing. The samples were drawn from the first 160 participants of the ongoing ImmuneRACE study and from roughly 1,300 subjects provided by 6 global collaborators. The prospective study material was composed of cDNA or gDNA derived from T cells, B-cell-depleted T cells, or PBMCs. The repertoires were released in a freely available public database meant as a resource for research on the immune response to SARS-CoV-2. Study-wide conclusions, independent of this receptor: The amount of clinical and demographic metadata varied by source and participant and was provided uncurated.

This clone showed up just a few times. Its antigen is still unknown. Per-nucleotide qualities are absent, and no much larger clonotype sits a single base away. Trimming takes 1 base from V and 0 bases from J, and the germline ends sit 7 bases apart. CDR1 LGHNA and CDR2 YSLEER are derived from the germline V gene. From the cysteine up to the phenylalanine, the CDR3 has a length of 15 residues. Only the CDR3 portion is preserved as DNA: 45 bases, with reading frame beginning at the first base. TCRbeta CDR3 regions were amplified from genomic DNA using the immunoSEQ Assay, a bias-controlled multiplex PCR. The study's own analysis went as follows. The number of nucleated cells in each sample was estimated from the amplification of reference gene primers within the assay. Sequence reads were collapsed and filtered to measure the absolute abundance of every unique TCRbeta CDR3 rearrangement. Productive Simpson clonality was computed per sample as the square root of Simpson's diversity index over productive rearrangements. Entries here come from immuneACCESS through TCRdb and include only in-frame sequences with V and J called. Some clones fail to appear in such tables; in the studies checked, an unresolved V gene covers under half of the shortfall, and the cause of the remainder is unknown. The V and J calls and clone size are taken from that table; D and trimming were inferred from the DNA. The sample data list some 140,000 clones, and more than 75% of these were observed just once. The ten largest clones capture 9.5% to 13% of the sample.

Another Seattle source contributed samples from volunteer blood donors who had recovered from COVID-19. Whole blood was collected in K2EDTA tubes by collaborating institutions according to the institutions' own protocols. Collaborator samples were shipped for TCRbeta analysis as frozen whole blood, isolated PBMCs, or DNA extracted from either sample type. This sequence originates from a man in his fifties or sixties who had recovered from COVID-19. Sequencing was done on a sample of peripheral blood. The chain is made from TRBV4-3 and TRBJ2-1, with the D gene uncertain. The DNA sequence follows: TGCGCCAGCAGCCAAGCGTTATTCTCCTACAATGAGCAGTTCTTC. This is translated as CASSQALFSYNEQFF.